The subject of this entry is one T cell receptor (beta chain). This entry is derived from a study of blood T cell repertoires in COVID-19. Study details: The cDNA or gDNA used as material had been derived from T cells, B-cell-depleted T cells, or PBMCs.

The CDR3 has 14 residues. V was clipped by 6 bases and J by 8 bases; unmatched bases: 9. CDR1 is SGDLS, CDR2 YYNGEE, per germline. In the original analysis: Estimates of nucleated cell counts were drawn from the amplification of reference gene primers. The assay was immunoSEQ multiplex PCR, and TCRdb's table has in-frame clones only and misses some. That table furnishes V, J and clone size, whereas the DNA furnished D and trimming. Of around 140,000 clones detected, approximately 90% appear once; the ten largest clones hold around 2.9%. The sequenced sample was peripheral blood. The chain employs TRBV9 and TRBJ1-4, with TRBD1 matching 8 bases. This TCR was sampled from a man in his fifties or sixties with active or convalescent COVID-19. CDR3 in amino acids: CASNPGGWAEKLFF. DNA of the CDR3: TGTGCCAGCAACCCAGGGGGCTGGGCGGAAAAACTGTTTTTT.